The 5 T cell receptor beta chains listed next were all sequenced from one sample in a study of blood T cells in healthy people across ages. Through a sample-barcoded 5' primer and a J-beta primer mix, a second PCR was run for about 6 to 11 cycles. TCRdb ran MiXCR on the 5' RACE reads and lists one entry per CDR3 protein. The profile shows over 700,000 distinct CDR3 sequences, roughly 50% of them singletons. Source material: blood. The source of these receptors is an elderly man in good health.

The chain has TRBV6-1 and TRBJ1-6; D ambiguous. The CDR3 consists of 16 residues. V was cut by 2 bases and J by 0 bases, with 8 bases left in between. Germline loops: CDR1 MNHNS, CDR2 SASEGT. The CDR3 reads CASSELVSSYNSPLHF. As DNA, the CDR3 is TGTGCCAGCAGTGAATTGGTCAGCTCCTATAATTCACCCCTCCACTTT.

The rearrangement joins TRBV6-2 or TRBV6-3 to TRBJ2-4, with D tentatively TRBD1 (5 bases). The V end lost 11 bases, the J end lost 0 bases, and 26 bases lay between the germline ends. In germline, CDR1 is MNHEY, CDR2 SVGEGT. The CDR3 sequence is 18 residues long. Here the CDR3 reads CAASSFGPTEIAKNIQYF. Here the CDR3 DNA reads TGTGCCGCCAGCAGTTTTGGTCCGACAGAAATAGCCAAAAACATTCAGTACTTC.

Comment on this clonotype: A clone one base away is much larger, so this may be a read error. This chain connects TRBV7-2 to TRBJ2-3; D may correspond to TRBD1 or TRBD2 (5 bases each). Germline V gene sequence: CDR1 SGHTA, CDR2 FQGNSA. This CDR3 is built from 13 residues. For the CDR3, the DNA is TGTGCCAGCGCAAGAGAGGGGTCAGAGACGCAGTATTTT. It translates to CASAREGSETQYF.

This chain uses TRBV3-1 with TRBJ1-2, with D tentatively TRBD1 (5 bases). CDR3 size: 14 residues. Between the trimmed V and J ends, which lost 4 bases and 5 bases, there was a span of 14 bases. From germline, CDR1 is LGHDT and CDR2 YNNKEL (reference sequence). CDR3 DNA: TGTGCCAGCAGCCCCGGGACGGGGGAATATGGCTACACCTTC. Its translation is CASSPGTGEYGYTF.

This rearrangement joins TRBV7-2 to TRBJ1-2, with 7 bases that match TRBD1. CDR1 and CDR2 (germline): SGHTA, FQGNSA. The trim removed 7 bases at V and 2 bases at J, leaving 4 bases unmatched. The CDR3 has 13 residues. CDR3 sequence: CASTDRANYGYTF. The DNA of the CDR3 is TGTGCCAGCACCGACAGGGCCAACTATGGCTACACCTTC.